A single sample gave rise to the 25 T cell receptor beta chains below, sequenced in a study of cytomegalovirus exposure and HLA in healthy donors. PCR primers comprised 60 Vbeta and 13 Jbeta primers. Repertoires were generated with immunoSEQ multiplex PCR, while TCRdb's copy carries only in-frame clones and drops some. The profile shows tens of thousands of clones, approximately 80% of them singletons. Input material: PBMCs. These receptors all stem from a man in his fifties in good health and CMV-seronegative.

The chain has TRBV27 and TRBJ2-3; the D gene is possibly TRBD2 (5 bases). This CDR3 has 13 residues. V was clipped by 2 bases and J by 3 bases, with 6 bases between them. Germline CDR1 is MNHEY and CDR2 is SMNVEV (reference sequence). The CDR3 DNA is TGTGCCAGCAGTTTAAGGAGGACAGATACGCAGTATTTT. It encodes CASSLRRTDTQYF.

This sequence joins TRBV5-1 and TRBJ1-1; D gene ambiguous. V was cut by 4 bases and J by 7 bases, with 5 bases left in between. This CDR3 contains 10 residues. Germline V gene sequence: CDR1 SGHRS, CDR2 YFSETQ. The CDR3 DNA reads TGCGCCAGCAGCCGCGGTGAAGCTTTCTTT. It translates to CASSRGEAFF.

Here the CDR3 DNA reads TGCAGCAAATCGTGGTTCGGGTGGAACACCGGGGAGCTGTTTTTT. Translating gives CSKSWFGWNTGELFF. The chain is built from TRBV29-1 and TRBJ2-2; no clear D. Trimming shortened V by 8 bases and J by 1 base, and 17 bases separated the two germline ends. Germline loops: CDR1 SQVTM, CDR2 ANQGSEA. The CDR3 is 15 residues long.

CDR3 in DNA: TGTGCCAGCAGCAACCCCGGACAGGGTAGCACTGAAGCTTTCTTT. Protein: CASSNPGQGSTEAFF. The V call is TRBV6-5, the J call TRBJ1-1; TRBD1 matches at 8 bases. The CDR3 is 15 amino acids. The germline V gene encodes CDR1 MNHEY and CDR2 SVGAGI. V shed 6 bases, J shed 4 bases, and the junction held 10 bases outside the gene matches.

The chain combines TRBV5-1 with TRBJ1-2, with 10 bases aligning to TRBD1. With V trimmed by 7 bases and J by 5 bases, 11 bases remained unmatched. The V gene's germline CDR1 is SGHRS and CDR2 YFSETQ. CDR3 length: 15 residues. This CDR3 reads CASGTGEERPYGYTF. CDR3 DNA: TGCGCCAGCGGGACAGGGGAGGAACGGCCTTATGGCTACACCTTC.

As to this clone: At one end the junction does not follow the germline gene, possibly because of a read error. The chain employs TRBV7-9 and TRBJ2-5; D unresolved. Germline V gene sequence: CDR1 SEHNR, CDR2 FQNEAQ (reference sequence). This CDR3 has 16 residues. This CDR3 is CSSSLAPPGYQETQYF. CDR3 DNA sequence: TGTTCCAGCAGCTTAGCCCCCCCCGGGTACCAAGAGACCCAGTACTTC.

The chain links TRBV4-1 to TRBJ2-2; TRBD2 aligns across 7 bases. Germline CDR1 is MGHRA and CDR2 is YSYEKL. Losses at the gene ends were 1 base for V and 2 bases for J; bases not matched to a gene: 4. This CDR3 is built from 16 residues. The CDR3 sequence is CASSQGSGYNTGELFF. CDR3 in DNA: TGCGCCAGCAGCCAAGGTAGCGGGTACAACACCGGGGAGCTGTTTTTT.

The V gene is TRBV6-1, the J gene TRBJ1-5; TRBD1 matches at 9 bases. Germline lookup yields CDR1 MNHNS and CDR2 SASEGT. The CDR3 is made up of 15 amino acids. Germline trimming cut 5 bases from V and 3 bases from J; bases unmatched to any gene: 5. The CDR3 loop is CASSWDRASNQPQHF. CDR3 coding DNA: TGTGCCAGCAGTTGGGACAGGGCTTCCAATCAGCCCCAGCATTTT.

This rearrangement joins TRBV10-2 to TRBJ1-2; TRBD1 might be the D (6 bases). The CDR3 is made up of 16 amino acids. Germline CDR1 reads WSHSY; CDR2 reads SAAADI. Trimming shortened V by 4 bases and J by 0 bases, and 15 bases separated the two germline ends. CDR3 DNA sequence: TGCGCCAGCAGTGGGACAGCCCGACTTTCTAACTATGGCTACACCTTC. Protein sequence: CASSGTARLSNYGYTF.

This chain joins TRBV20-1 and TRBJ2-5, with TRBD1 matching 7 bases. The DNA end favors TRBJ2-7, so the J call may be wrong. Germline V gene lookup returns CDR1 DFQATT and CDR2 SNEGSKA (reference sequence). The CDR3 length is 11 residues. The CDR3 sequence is CSPRQGDEQYF. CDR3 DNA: TGCAGTCCGAGACAGGGTGACGAGCAGTACTTC.

CDR3 residues: CASSPGEGTSYNEQFF. CDR3 in DNA: TGTGCCAGCAGCCCGGGGGAGGGGACCTCCTACAATGAGCAGTTCTTC. The genes are TRBV7-6 and TRBJ2-1; the match to TRBD2 covers 7 bases. J was trimmed by 0 bases and V by 5 bases; bases with no gene match: 7. Germline CDR1 is SGHVS and CDR2 is FNYEAQ. The CDR3 extends over 16 amino acids.

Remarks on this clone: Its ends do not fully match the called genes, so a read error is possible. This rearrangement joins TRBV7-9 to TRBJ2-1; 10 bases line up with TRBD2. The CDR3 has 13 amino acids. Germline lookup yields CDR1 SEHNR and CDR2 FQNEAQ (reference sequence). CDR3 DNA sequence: TGTGCCAGCAGCCTAGCGGGAGCAGATGAGCAGTTCTTC. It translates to CASSLAGADEQFF.

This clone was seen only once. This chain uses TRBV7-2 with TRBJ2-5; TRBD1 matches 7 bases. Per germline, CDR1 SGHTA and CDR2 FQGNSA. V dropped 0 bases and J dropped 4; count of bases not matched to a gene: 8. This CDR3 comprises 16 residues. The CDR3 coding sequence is TGTGCCAGCAGCTTAGCTGGCAGGGGGTTATCAGAGACCCAGTACTTC. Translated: CASSLAGRGLSETQYF.

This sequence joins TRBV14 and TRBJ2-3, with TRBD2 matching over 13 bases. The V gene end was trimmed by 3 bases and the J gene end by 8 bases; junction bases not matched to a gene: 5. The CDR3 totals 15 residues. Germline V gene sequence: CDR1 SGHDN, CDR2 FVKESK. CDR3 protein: CASSHGLAGESTQYF. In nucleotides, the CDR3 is TGTGCCAGCAGCCACGGACTAGCGGGAGAAAGTACGCAGTATTTT.

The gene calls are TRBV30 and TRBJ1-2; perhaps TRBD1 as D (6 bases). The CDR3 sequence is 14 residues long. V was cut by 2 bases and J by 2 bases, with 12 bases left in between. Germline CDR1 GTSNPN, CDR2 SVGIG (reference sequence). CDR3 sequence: CAWSPQGFNYGYTF. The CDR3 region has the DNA TGTGCCTGGAGTCCCCAGGGGTTCAACTATGGCTACACCTTC.

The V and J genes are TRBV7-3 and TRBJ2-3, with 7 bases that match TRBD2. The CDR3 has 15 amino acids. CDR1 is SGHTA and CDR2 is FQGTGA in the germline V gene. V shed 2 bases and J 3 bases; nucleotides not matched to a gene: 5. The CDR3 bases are TGTGCCAGCAGCTTAGGGGGACTACCGACAGATACGCAGTATTTT. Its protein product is CASSLGGLPTDTQYF.

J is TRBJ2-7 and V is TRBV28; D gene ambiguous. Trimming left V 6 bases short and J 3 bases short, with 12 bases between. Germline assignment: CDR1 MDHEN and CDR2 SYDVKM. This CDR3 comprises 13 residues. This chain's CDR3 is CASRDPNSYEQYF. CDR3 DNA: TGTGCCAGCAGAGACCCGAACAGCTACGAGCAGTACTTC.

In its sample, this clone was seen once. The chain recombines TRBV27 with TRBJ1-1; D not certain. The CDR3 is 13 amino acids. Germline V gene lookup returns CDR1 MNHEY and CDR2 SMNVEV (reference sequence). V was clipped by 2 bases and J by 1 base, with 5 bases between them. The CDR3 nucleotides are TGTGCCAGCAGTTTAAGCGAGAACACTGAAGCTTTCTTT. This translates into CASSLSENTEAFF.

CDR3 region: CASSGRLHEQFF. CDR3 DNA sequence: TGTGCCAGCAGTGGGAGATTGCATGAGCAGTTCTTC. The J gene is TRBJ2-1, the V gene TRBV28, with D possibly TRBD2 on 5 matching bases. The CDR3 sequence is 12 residues long. Germline assignment: CDR1 MDHEN and CDR2 SYDVKM. Trimming removed 5 bases at V and 8 bases at J, with 10 bases between.

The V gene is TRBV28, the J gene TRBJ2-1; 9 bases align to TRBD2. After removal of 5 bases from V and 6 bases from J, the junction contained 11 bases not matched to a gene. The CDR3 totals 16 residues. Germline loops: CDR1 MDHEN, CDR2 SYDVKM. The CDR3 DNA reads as TGTGCCAGCAGTGCGATCGGGCTAGCGGGATCCAATGAGCAGTTCTTC. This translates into CASSAIGLAGSNEQFF.

The DNA for the CDR3 is TGTGCCAGCAGTTTATCAGGGACTCTGGTCAATGAGCAGTTCTTC. Its translation: CASSLSGTLVNEQFF. The chain links TRBV27 to TRBJ2-1; a weak D match, TRBD2 (6 bases). Germline V lookup: CDR1 MNHEY, CDR2 SMNVEV (reference sequence). The CDR3 is made up of 15 amino acids. Between the trimmed V and J ends, which lost 0 bases and 6 bases, there was a span of 12 bases.

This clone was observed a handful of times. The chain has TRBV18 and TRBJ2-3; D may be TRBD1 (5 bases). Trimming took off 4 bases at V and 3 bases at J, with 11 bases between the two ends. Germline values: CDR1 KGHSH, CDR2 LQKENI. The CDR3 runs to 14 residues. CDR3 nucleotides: TGTGCCAGCTCACGGGGCTTTCAAACAGATACGCAGTATTTT. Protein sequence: CASSRGFQTDTQYF.

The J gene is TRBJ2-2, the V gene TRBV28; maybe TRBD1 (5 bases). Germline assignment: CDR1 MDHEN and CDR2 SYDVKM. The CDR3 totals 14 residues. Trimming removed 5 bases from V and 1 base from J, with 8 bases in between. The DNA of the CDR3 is TGTGCCAGCAGTACTCAGGGGAACACCGGGGAGCTGTTTTTT. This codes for CASSTQGNTGELFF.

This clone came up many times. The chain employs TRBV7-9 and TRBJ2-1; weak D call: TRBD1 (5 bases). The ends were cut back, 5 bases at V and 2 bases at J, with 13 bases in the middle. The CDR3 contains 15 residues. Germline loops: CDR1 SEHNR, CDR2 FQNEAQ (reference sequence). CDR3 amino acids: CASSDNRFPYNEQFF. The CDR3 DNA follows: TGTGCCAGCAGCGACAACAGGTTCCCCTACAATGAGCAGTTCTTC.

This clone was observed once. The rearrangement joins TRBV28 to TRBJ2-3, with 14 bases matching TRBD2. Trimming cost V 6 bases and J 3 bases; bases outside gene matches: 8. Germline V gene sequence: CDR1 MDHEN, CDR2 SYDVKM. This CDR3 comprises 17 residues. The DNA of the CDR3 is TGTGCCAGCAGCACAAGAGGGACTAGCGGGAGTACAGATACGCAGTATTTT. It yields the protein CASSTRGTSGSTDTQYF.